This T cell receptor beta chain was found in a study of CD8+ T cells in alopecia areata. Germline V gene lookup returns CDR1 MNHNS and CDR2 SASEGT. V lost 1 base to trimming and J lost 6 bases, with 15 bases between them. This CDR3 region has 15 residues. RNA extraction was followed by reverse transcription into cDNA, which acted as the sequencing template. This table comes from immunoSEQ multiplex PCR, and its TCRdb copy is limited to in-frame clones, with some not included. The sample contains about 200,000 clones, about 61% of which appear only once. The TCR originated in a human donor in good health. The chain combines TRBV6-1 with TRBJ1-2; D might be TRBD1 (5 bases). Sequencing used CD8+ T cells sorted from blood. CDR3 in DNA: TGTGCCAGCAGTGAAGACGGACATAGACTCAATGGCTACACCTTC. This translates into CASSEDGHRLNGYTF.